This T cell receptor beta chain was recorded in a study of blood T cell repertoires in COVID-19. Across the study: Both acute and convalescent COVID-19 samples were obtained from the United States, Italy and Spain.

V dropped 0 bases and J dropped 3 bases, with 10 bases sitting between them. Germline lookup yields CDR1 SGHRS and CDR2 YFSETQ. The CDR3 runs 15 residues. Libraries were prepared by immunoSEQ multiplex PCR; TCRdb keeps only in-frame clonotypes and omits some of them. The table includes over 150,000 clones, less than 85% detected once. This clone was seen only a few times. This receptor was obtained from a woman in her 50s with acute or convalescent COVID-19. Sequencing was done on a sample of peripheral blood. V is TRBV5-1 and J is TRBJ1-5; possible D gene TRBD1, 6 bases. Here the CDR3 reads CASSLVPGVNQPQHF. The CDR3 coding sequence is TGCGCCAGCAGCTTGGTGCCAGGGGTCAATCAGCCCCAGCATTTT. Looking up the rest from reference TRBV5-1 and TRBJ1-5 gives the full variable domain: KAGVTQTPRYLIKTRGQQVTLSCSPISGHRSVSWYQQTPGQGLQFLFEYFSETQRNKGNFPGRFSGRQFSNSRSEMNVSTLELGDSALYLCASSLVPGVNQPQHFGDGTRLSIL.